This TCR beta chain was identified during a study of blood T cell repertoires in COVID-19. The overall study: Collection of acute and convalescent COVID-19 samples took place in the United States, Italy and Spain. T cells, B-cell-depleted T cells, or PBMCs supplied cDNA or gDNA.

In the original processing: Nucleated cell counts were estimated from reference gene primer amplification. TCRdb keeps only in-frame clones here, not all; method: immunoSEQ multiplex PCR. V and J calls and clone size follow that table, whereas D and trimming were derived from the DNA. This sample has more than 9,500 clones; around 90% occur once, and the top ten carry about 13%. CDR1 ENHRY and CDR2 SYGVKD come from the germline V gene. J was trimmed by 7 bases and V by 6 bases; bases with no gene match: 11. This CDR3 contains 15 residues. This clone was detected a few times. The J gene is TRBJ2-7, the V gene TRBV10-3, with TRBD1 matching over 11 bases. This clonotype was sampled from a man between 65 and 85 years old with active COVID-19. Sequences were obtained from peripheral blood. This chain's CDR3 is CAIRHPGQGDGEQYF. DNA for the CDR3: TGTGCCATCAGACACCCGGGACAGGGGGATGGGGAGCAGTACTTC.